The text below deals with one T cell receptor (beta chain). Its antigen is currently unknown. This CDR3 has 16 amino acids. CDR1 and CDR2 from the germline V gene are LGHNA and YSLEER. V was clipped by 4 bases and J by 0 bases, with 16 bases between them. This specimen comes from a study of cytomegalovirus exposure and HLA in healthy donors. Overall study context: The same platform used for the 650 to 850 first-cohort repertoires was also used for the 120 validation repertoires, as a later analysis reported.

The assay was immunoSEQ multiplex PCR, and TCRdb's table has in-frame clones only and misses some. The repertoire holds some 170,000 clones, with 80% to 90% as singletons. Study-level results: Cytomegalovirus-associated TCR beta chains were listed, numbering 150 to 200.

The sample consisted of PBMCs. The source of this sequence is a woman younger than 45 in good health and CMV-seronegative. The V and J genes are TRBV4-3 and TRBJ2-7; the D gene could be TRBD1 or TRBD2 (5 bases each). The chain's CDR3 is CASSPRRDLSSYEQYF. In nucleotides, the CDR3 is TGCGCCAGCAGCCCTAGACGGGACCTCAGCTCCTACGAGCAGTACTTC.